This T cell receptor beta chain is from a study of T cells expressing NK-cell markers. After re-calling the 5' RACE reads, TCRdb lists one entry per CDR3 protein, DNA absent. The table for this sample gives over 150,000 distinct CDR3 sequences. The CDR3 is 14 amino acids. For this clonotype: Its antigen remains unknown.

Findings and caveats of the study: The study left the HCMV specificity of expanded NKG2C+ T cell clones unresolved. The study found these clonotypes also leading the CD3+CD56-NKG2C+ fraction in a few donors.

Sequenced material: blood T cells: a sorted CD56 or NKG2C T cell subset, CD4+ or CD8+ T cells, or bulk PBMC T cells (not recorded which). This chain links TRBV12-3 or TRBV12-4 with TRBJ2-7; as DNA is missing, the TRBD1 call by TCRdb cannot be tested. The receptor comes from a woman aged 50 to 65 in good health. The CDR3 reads CASSFTTGEYEQYF.